This is a list of T cell receptor beta chains from one sample in a study of pediatric ulcerative colitis. Generated by immunoSEQ multiplex PCR, the TCRdb table keeps only in-frame clones and is missing some. The data hold around 65,000 clones, with 77% observed a single time. Specimen: blood. All receptors derive from a boy between 10 and 17 years old with moderate ulcerative colitis. The CDR3 runs from the conserved cysteine through the conserved F or W. The D gene is left open where the match is weak. Clone size, where shown, is once, few, many, or a class for clones that have expanded.

-,TRBJ2-1,TRBV7-9,-,TGTGCCAGCAGCTCAGTAGGAGGGCATGAGCAGTTCTTC,CASSSVGGHEQFF
few,TRBJ1-2,TRBV19,-,TGTGCCAGTAGTATTAACCCCCGGAGCTATGGCTACACCTTC,CASSINPRSYGYTF
few,TRBJ1-2,TRBV6-5,-,TGTGCCAGCAGTTATGCGTCAGGGGCACCCTATGGCTACACCTTC,CASSYASGAPYGYTF
-,TRBJ2-3,TRBV7-8,-,TGTGCCAGCAGCTTCGATAACCGGAGGGGGTCCGATACGCAGTATTTT,CASSFDNRRGSDTQYF
few,TRBJ1-4,TRBV27,TRBD1,TGTGCCAGCAGTCCGTGGACAGGGGTAGCCGAAAAACTGTTTTTT,CASSPWTGVAEKLFF
-,TRBJ2-1,TRBV7-9,TRBD2,TGTGCCAGCAGCTTAATGCCTAGCGGAGCAAAAGACAATGAGCAGTTCTTC,CASSLMPSGAKDNEQFF
-,TRBJ2-6,TRBV9,TRBD1,TGTGCCAGCAGCCTATTTAGGGGGCCTGGGAGCTCTGGGGCCAACGTCCTGACTTTC,CASSLFRGPGSSGANVLTF
-,TRBJ1-4,TRBV27,-,TGTGCCAGCCGATGGCAGGGGCGTAATGAAAAACTGTTTTTT,CASRWQGRNEKLFF
-,TRBJ2-5,TRBV7-2,-,TGTGCCAGCAGCTCTATCCCGACTAGTTGGCGGGAGACCCAGTACTTC,CASSSIPTSWRETQYF
once,TRBJ2-1,TRBV7-3,-,TGTGCCAGCAGCGGACAAGGGGGCGGGAACTCCTACAATGAGCAGTTCTTC,CASSGQGGGNSYNEQFF
-,TRBJ1-5,TRBV6-1,TRBD1,TGTGCCAGCAGCGCCGACAGGGCGAAGAATCAGCCCCAGCATTTT,CASSADRAKNQPQHF
-,TRBJ1-1,TRBV9,-,TGTGCCAGCAGCACCGGACAACCGAACACTGAAGCTTTCTTT,CASSTGQPNTEAFF
-,TRBJ1-6,TRBV2,-,TGTGCCAGCATCCATAGGGAGGGGGGTTCACCCCTCCACTTT,CASIHREGGSPLHF
-,TRBJ1-1,TRBV10-3,-,TGTGCCATCAGTGGTAAGGCAGGACAGAACACTGAAGCTTTCTTT,CAISGKAGQNTEAFF
-,TRBJ1-4,TRBV13,-,TGTGCCAGCAGCTTTGTCAGGGATGAAAAACTGTTTTTT,CASSFVRDEKLFF
once,TRBJ2-2,TRBV5-1,-,TGCGCCAGCAGCCCGAGTGGTCCGGCGGAAACCGGGGAGCTGTTTTTT,CASSPSGPAETGELFF
-,TRBJ2-7,TRBV7-9,-,TGTGCCAGCAGCCATTACTACGAGCAGTACTTC,CASSHYYEQYF
-,TRBJ2-1,TRBV2,-,TGTGCCAGCAGTGAAGGGGCTAGCTACAATGAGCAGTTCTTC,CASSEGASYNEQFF
-,TRBJ2-2,TRBV5-1,TRBD1,TGCGCCAGCAGCTTGGTGACAGGGGGTTCGGCCGGGGAGCTGTTTTTT,CASSLVTGGSAGELFF
few,TRBJ1-1,TRBV19,-,TGTGCCAGTAGTTTCGGGGGGGACACTGAAGCTTTCTTT,CASSFGGDTEAFF
-,TRBJ2-4,TRBV19,-,TGTGCCAGTAGGGCCGGGCGCAACATTCAGTACTTC,CASRAGRNIQYF
-,TRBJ2-7,TRBV21-1,-,TGTGCCAGCAGACGACGGGGGACAGGGTTCTCCTACGAGCAGTACTTC,CASRRRGTGFSYEQYF